This T cell receptor (beta chain) was identified in a study of regulatory T cells in long-lasting Graves disease. This clonotype was seen many times. The time point: newly diagnosed GD, antithyroid drugs for less than 3 months. From PBMCs, RNA was extracted and then used to make the TCR library. TCR beta libraries were built with iRepertoire HTBI primers and Arm-PCR of CDR3 regions. TCRdb analysed the multiplex PCR reads with MiXCR anew, one entry per CDR3 protein. The table has roughly 530,000 distinct CDR3 sequences, roughly 15% seen once; the top ten hold 20% to 25%. These same data were also listed under a study on T cells in Graves' hyperthyroidism and ophthalmopathy.

The material sequenced was peripheral blood mononuclear cells (PBMCs), taken at new diagnosis, from a patient treated with antithyroid drugs. This TCR derives from a woman between 40 and 65 years old with Graves disease.

The CDR3 bases are TGTGCCAGCAGCCTCCGGGACGCAGAACGTGAAGCTTTCTTT. Its protein is CASSLRDAEREAFF. The chain couples TRBV3-1 to TRBJ1-1; TRBD1 might be the D (5 bases). The V gene lost 4 bases and the J gene lost 7 bases, with 16 bases spanning the gap. The germline gives CDR1 LGHDT, CDR2 YNNKEL (reference sequence). This CDR3 is built from 14 residues.